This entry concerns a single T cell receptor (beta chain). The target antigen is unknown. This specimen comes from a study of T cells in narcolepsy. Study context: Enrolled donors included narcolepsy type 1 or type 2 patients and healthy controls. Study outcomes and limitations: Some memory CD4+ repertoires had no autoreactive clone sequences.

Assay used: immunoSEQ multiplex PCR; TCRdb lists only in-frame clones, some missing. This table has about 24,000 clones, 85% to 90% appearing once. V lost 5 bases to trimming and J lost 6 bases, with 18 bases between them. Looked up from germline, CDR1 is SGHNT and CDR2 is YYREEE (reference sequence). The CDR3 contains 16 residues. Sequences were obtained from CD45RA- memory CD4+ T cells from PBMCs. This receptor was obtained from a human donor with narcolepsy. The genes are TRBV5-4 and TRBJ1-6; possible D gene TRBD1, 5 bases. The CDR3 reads CASSLRGRGINSPLHF. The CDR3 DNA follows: TGTGCCAGCAGTTTACGTGGGAGGGGTATTAATTCACCCCTCCACTTT.